Here is one T cell receptor (beta chain) with its context. There is no known antigen for this receptor. No clone much larger than this one lies a single base away; base qualities are absent. The record originates from a study of blood T cells in healthy people across ages (dated by TCRdb to the mid-2010s). In the study overall: In model experiments, roughly one uniquely barcoded TCR beta cDNA molecule per two T cells was captured by template switching. Age-related changes in TCR beta repertoire diversity were measured in the study by deep sequencing normalized with unique cDNA molecular identifiers. Two additional independent replicas of 1 million unique cDNA reads from the same blood draw were analyzed for two donors (one aged 18 to 30 and one aged 80 or older). Four age groups were formed from the donors: young (average about 16 years), middle-aged (around 41), aged (roughly 58) and long-lived (about 75). Overall results and qualifications from the work: As age increased, observed TCR beta diversity per million T cells dropped in a roughly linear way, and a significant reduction was already evident by age 40. Because donor CMV infection status was unknown, age-related changes in expanded clonotypes were potentially confounded. Compared with the aged group, more naive CD4+ T cells, fewer expanded clones and increased TCR diversity were shown by the long-lived group, suggesting age selection. Estimates of total diversity based on one million sequenced T cells were considered lower bounds and underestimates. The percentage of naive T cells measured by flow cytometry correlated strongly with observed TCR beta diversity. Bulk unsorted PBMC profiling prevented conclusive comparison of naive and antigen-experienced compartments.

The library was generated by 5' RACE. The sequencer listed for this sample is Illumina HiSeq 2500. A second PCR of about 6 to 12 cycles was performed with a sample-barcoded 5' primer and a J-beta primer mix. Each TCR beta cDNA molecule received a unique molecular identifier from a template-switch 5' adaptor carrying 12 random nucleotides. At least 3 million CDR3-containing paired-end reads were obtained from each sample. The Mint cDNA synthesis kit, primed by a TRBC-specific oligonucleotide, was used to synthesize first-strand cDNA from all RNA. Following uracil-DNA glycosylase treatment, all cDNA underwent a first 18-cycle PCR with the universal primers M1SS and BC2_uni_R. Per the authors' processing: Normalization of each sample was performed by random selection of 1 million high-quality reads, each carrying a distinct molecular identifier. Instead of being binned into consensus sequences, reads that shared molecular identifiers were thrown out. MiTCR, set to a Q25 quality threshold and the strictest error-elimination algorithm, was used for CDR3 identification, clonotype clustering and error correction. A nonparametric unseen species model with Euler transformation was used to estimate a lower bound on total TCR beta diversity. TCRdb reprocessing: public reads trimmed at Q25 with fastp, clones called with MiXCR, in-frame beta chains kept. Every distinct CDR3 protein forms one entry, paired with its most common genes and DNA. It is TCRdb's table, rather than the study itself, that gives the V and J calls and clone size. In all, the sample holds about 780,000 distinct CDR3 sequences, and roughly 24% of those were seen once. Of the sample, under 3% falls within the top ten clones.

Trimming takes 8 bases off V and 2 bases off J; junction bases not matched to a gene: 8. The germline V gene supplies CDR1 MNHEY and CDR2 SVGEGT. There are 14 amino acids in the CDR3, from cysteine to phenylalanine inclusive. Kept here is only the CDR3 DNA, which spans 42 bases and is read in frame from base 1. The donors were roughly 40 Caucasian individuals from Russia, aged 6 to 90 years, who were systemically healthy. About 9.6 milliliters of peripheral blood were collected from each donor into EDTA-treated Vacutainer tubes. Ficoll-Paque density-gradient centrifugation was used to isolate PBMCs, with at least 7 million per sample. Total RNA, at least 6 micrograms per sample, was extracted from PBMCs with Trizol reagent. For every donor, an aliquot of PBMCs went through flow cytometry to measure the percentages of naive CD45RAhigh/CD27high T cells. The same data also went into a second study, on T cells of mothers and their children. The second paper states: Nine systemically healthy Caucasian individuals, comprising three mothers and their six children, were included as donors. cDNA synthesis used all of the extracted RNA, with approximately 1.4 ug of RNA in each 15 ul reaction. In the second PCR, the M1S primer introduced both the sample barcodes and 2-4 random nucleotides. Each mother yielded over 9 million TCR beta CDR3 reads and each child about 3 million reads. In both related and unrelated pairs, thymic selection shapes the output of TCR recombination in a similar way, with inherited differences having only a minor effect. Normalized repertoire overlap was always found to be slightly, but never significantly, higher in related mother-child pairs than in unrelated mother-child pairs. No persistent microchimeric T cell clones were found, with a detection sensitivity of 80 to 100 clones per million clonotypes. In the study, deep NGS was used to compare the TCR beta repertoires of mothers and children, and features distinguishing related mother-child pairs from unrelated individuals were sought. Mothers averaged approximately 40 +/- 4 years of age and children averaged roughly 11 +/- 4 years. Libraries were sequenced on Illumina HiSeq 2000 with 100+100 nt paired-end reads after adapter ligation with NEBNext reagents. To prevent cross-contamination, the mother and child libraries were prepared one month apart and sequenced in separate runs. For each donor, somewhere between roughly 450,000 and 2,100,000 distinct TCR beta clonotypes were identified. Naive TCR beta clonotypes were estimated from low-frequency clonotypes matched to each donor's FACS-determined naive share, without sorting.

The source of this sequence is a boy aged 10-17 years in good health. Sequencing input: blood. Recombination joined TRBV6-2 or TRBV6-3 with TRBJ2-5, with 7 middle bases fitting TRBD1. Here is the DNA: TGTGCCAGCCGGGACAGACTTCTTCAAGAGACCCAGTACTTC. It codes for CASRDRLLQETQYF.